This T cell receptor (beta chain) is from a study of cytomegalovirus exposure and HLA in healthy donors. This CDR3 has 18 residues. The J segment lost 4 bases and the V segment lost 3 bases, leaving 14 bases of the junction unmatched. Germline assignment: CDR1 SGHAT and CDR2 FQNNGV. The study ran its PCR with 60 Vbeta and 13 Jbeta primers. Sequenced by immunoSEQ multiplex PCR; TCRdb stores in-frame clones only, minus some. The table records 200,000 to 250,000 clones, 65% to 90% of them present only once. The sequenced material came from PBMCs. This receptor was identified in a girl aged 5-17 years in good health and CMV-seronegative. The V and J genes are TRBV11-2 and TRBJ2-2; 7 bases are shared with TRBD2. CDR3 region: CASSFLGRGRVSTGELFF. The CDR3, as DNA: TGTGCCAGCAGCTTCTTGGGTCGGGGGAGGGTGAGCACCGGGGAGCTGTTTTTT.